The 3 T cell receptor beta chains below come from one sample, sequenced in a study of blood T cell repertoires in COVID-19. Assay used: immunoSEQ multiplex PCR; TCRdb lists only in-frame clones, some missing. The data show around 300,000 clones, around 90% seen once. The specimen sequenced was PBMCs or T cells enriched from blood (not recorded which). These receptors all come from a man under 40 who had recovered from COVID-19.

The chain recombines TRBV6-5 with TRBJ1-4; 11 bases line up with TRBD1. V dropped 5 bases and J dropped 8; count of bases not matched to a gene: 7. The CDR3 is 15 residues long. Germline values: CDR1 MNHEY, CDR2 SVGAGI. CDR3: CASSPRGQGGEKLFF. In DNA, the CDR3 is TGTGCCAGCAGTCCACGGGGACAGGGGGGAGAAAAACTGTTTTTT.

This clone was seen a single time. The J gene is TRBJ1-6, the V gene TRBV12-3 or TRBV12-4; tentative D call: TRBD1 (5 bases). V was shortened by 4 bases and J by 8 bases, with 9 bases between the two germline ends. The CDR3 is 13 amino acids. The DNA of the CDR3 is TGTGCCAGCAGTTACAGGTTATATTCACCCCTCCACTTT. It translates to CASSYRLYSPLHF.

The rearrangement uses TRBV28 and TRBJ2-2; TRBD1 matches at 10 bases. Per germline, CDR1 MDHEN and CDR2 SYDVKM. V lost 2 bases to trimming and J lost 7 bases; unmatched junction nucleotides: 4. This CDR3 has 15 residues. CDR3 residues: CASSLEGQGIGELFF. CDR3 sequence (DNA): TGTGCCAGCAGTTTAGAGGGACAGGGGATCGGGGAGCTGTTTTTT.